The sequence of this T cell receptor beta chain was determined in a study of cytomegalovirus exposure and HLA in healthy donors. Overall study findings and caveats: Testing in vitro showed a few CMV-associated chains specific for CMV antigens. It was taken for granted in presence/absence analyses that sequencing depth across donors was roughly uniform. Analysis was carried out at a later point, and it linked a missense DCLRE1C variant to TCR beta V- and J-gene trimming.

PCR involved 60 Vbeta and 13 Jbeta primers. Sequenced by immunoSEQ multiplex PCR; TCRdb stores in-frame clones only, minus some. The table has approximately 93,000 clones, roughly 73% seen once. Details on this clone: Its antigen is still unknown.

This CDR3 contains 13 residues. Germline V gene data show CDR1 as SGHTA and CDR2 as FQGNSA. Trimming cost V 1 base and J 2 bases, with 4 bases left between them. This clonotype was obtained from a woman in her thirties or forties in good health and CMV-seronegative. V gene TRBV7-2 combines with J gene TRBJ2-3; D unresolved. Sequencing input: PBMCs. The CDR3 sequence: CASSLDFTDTQYF. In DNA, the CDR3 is TGTGCCAGCAGCTTAGACTTCACAGATACGCAGTATTTT. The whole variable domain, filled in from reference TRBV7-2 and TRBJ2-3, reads GAGVSQSPSNKVTEKGKDVELRCDPISGHTALYWYRQSLGQGLEFLIYFQGNSAPDKSGLPSDRFSAERTGGSVSTLTIQRTQQEDSAVYLCASSLDFTDTQYFGPGTRLTVL.